The 8 T cell receptor beta chains listed next were all sequenced from one sample in a study of OX40 agonist ivuxolimab in advanced cancers. The repertoire was sequenced with immunoSEQ multiplex PCR; TCRdb's copy has only in-frame clones and lacks some. The sample holds roughly 40,000 clones, 82% seen once. The starting material was CD4+ or CD8+ T cells sorted from blood, obtained in a trial of the OX40 agonist ivuxolimab. Every receptor here comes from an adult with an advanced solid tumor such as melanoma, head and neck, liver or kidney cancer.

The gene calls are TRBV5-1 and TRBJ2-5; the D is unclear. The V gene lost 2 bases and the J gene lost 5 bases, with 13 bases spanning the gap. Germline CDR1 and CDR2: SGHRS and YFSETQ. This CDR3 comprises 14 residues. This chain's CDR3 is CASSFQQRAETQYF. CDR3 DNA sequence: TGCGCCAGCAGCTTTCAACAAAGGGCGGAGACCCAGTACTTC.

The chain recombines TRBV18 with TRBJ1-1, with 7 bases aligning to TRBD1. CDR3 length: 14 amino acids. V lost 8 bases and J lost 6; bases outside the gene matches: 12. CDR1 and CDR2 from the germline V gene are KGHSH and LQKENI. This chain's CDR3 is CASRRQGPYSEAFF. Written as DNA, the CDR3 is TGTGCCAGCCGACGACAGGGCCCGTACTCTGAAGCTTTCTTT.

This clone was found a few times. V and J are TRBV6-6 and TRBJ1-2, with TRBD1 identical over 7 bases. CDR1 MNHNY and CDR2 SVGAGI come from the germline V gene (reference sequence). V lost 6 bases, J lost 4 bases, and 8 bases stayed unmatched. The CDR3 loop spans 14 amino acids. CDR3 nucleotides: TGTGCCAGCAGAGAACAGGGGTTGGGCTATGGCTACACCTTC. Translated, it gives CASREQGLGYGYTF.

The chain carries TRBV6-1 and TRBJ2-7, with TRBD1 matching 8 bases. Germline-derived CDR1 and CDR2 are MNHNS and SASEGT. The CDR3 extends over 13 amino acids. The junction had 5 bases not matched to a gene; V was cut back by 6 bases and J by 4 bases. The CDR3: CASSLQGGYEQYF. The CDR3 coding sequence is TGTGCCAGCAGCTTACAGGGGGGATACGAGCAGTACTTC.

V usage is TRBV7-8 and J usage is TRBJ1-5; TRBD1 agrees at 9 bases. Germline V gene data show CDR1 as SGHVS and CDR2 as FQNEAQ. The CDR3 sequence is 15 residues long. The V and J ends lost 5 bases and 12 bases, in that order; junction bases with no gene match: 14. This CDR3 reads CASSQHRGQGWDQHF. The CDR3 DNA sequence: TGTGCCAGCAGCCAACACAGGGGGCAGGGGTGGGACCAGCATTTT.

The gene calls are TRBV4-3 and TRBJ1-1; maybe TRBD1 (5 bases). Trimming stripped 4 bases from V and 0 bases from J, with 15 bases between. The CDR3 totals 16 residues. CDR1 and CDR2 (germline): LGHNA, YSLEER. CDR3 DNA: TGCGCCAGCAGCCTTGGAGGTTTGGACATGAACACTGAAGCTTTCTTT. Translating gives CASSLGGLDMNTEAFF.

The count of this clone is one. The V gene is TRBV6-6, the J gene TRBJ2-6; D unresolved. The V gene's germline CDR1 is MNHNY and CDR2 SVGAGI (reference sequence). The CDR3 spans 15 residues. Trimming took 7 bases from V and 0 from J, leaving 10 bases between them. The CDR3 DNA reads TGTGCCAGCACATTAAGGAGCTCTGGGGCCAACGTCCTGACTTTC. It encodes CASTLRSSGANVLTF.

The rearrangement joins TRBV6-1 to TRBJ1-5; D is perhaps TRBD1 (6 bases). The V and J ends lost 4 bases and 13 bases respectively, with 17 bases between them. The CDR3 covers 13 residues. Germline-derived CDR1 and CDR2 are MNHNS and SASEGT. CDR3 nucleotides: TGTGCCAGCAGTGGGTCCGAGGACAGAGCACAGCATTTT. Translation gives CASSGSEDRAQHF.